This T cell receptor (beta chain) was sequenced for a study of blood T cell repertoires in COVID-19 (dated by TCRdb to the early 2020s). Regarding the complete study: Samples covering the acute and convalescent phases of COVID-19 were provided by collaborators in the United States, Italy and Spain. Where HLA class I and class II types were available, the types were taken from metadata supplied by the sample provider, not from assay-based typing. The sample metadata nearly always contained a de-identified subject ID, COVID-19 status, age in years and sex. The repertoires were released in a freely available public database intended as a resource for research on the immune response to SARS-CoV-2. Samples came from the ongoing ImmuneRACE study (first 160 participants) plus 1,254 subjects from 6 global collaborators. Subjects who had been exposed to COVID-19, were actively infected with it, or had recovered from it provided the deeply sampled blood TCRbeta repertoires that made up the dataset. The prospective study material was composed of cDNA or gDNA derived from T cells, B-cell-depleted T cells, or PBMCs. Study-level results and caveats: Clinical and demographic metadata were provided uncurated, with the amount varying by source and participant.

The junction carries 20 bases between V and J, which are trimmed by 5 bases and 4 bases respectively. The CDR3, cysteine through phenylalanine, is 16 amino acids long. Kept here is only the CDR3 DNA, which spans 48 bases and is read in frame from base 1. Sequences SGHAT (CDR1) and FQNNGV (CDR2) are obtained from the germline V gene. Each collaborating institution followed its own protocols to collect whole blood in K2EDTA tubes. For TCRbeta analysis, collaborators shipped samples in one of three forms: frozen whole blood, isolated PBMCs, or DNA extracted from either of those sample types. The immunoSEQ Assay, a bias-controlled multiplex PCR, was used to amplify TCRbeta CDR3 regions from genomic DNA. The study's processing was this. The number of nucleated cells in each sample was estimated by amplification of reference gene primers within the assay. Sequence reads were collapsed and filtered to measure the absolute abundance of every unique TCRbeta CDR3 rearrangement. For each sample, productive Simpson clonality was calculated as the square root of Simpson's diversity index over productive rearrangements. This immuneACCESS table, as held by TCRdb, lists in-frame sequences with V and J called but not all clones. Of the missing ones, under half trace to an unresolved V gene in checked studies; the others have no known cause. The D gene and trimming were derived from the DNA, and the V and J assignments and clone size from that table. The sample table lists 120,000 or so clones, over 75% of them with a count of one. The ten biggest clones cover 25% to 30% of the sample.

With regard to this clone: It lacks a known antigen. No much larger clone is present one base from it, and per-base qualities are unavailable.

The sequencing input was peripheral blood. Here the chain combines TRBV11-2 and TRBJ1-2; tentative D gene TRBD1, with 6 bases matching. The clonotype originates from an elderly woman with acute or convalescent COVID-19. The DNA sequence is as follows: TGTGCCAGCAGCCCGGCCGGGGGGGCGGCTTCCTATGGCTACACCTTC. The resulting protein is CASSPAGGAASYGYTF.